The 23 T cell receptor beta chains presented below share a single source sample, sequenced in a study of beta chain features in type 1 diabetes (dated by TCRdb to the late 2010s). Study-level results and caveats: A moderate but significant shortening of TCRB CDR3 length was observed in type 1 diabetes patients in all four CD4+ subsets.

Antigens of these TCRs are unknown. The protocol used for the library was the immunoSEQ multiplex PCR assay. The entire amount of isolated RNA was reverse transcribed using the High Capacity cDNA Reverse Transcription Kit, so the sequenced TCRB transcripts were expressed ones. TCRdb took over this immuneACCESS table, retaining in-frame rearrangements with V and J assigned. Such tables are incomplete; in checked studies, under half of the missing clones stem from an unresolved V gene, and the remainder is unexplained. This sample holds 130,000 or so clones; around 9% were observed only once. The ten largest account for approximately 0.7% of the sample. Sequencing used central memory CD4+ T cells from blood. The receptors were sampled from a young man with type 1 diabetes.

This chain connects TRBV2 to TRBJ1-6; perhaps TRBD1 as D (6 bases). Germline V gene sequence: CDR1 SNHLY, CDR2 FYNNEI. The CDR3 contains 15 residues. Trimming removed 6 bases at V and 10 bases at J, with 19 bases between. CDR3 bases: TGTGCCAGCAGCCCACTCGGTGGGGGGGGCTCACCCCTCCACTTT. Encoded protein: CASSPLGGGGSPLHF.

A few counts support this clone. V and J are TRBV29-1 and TRBJ2-5, with D possibly TRBD1 on 6 matching bases. The CDR3 loop spans 12 amino acids. Germline V gene lookup returns CDR1 SQVTM and CDR2 ANQGSEA. Trimming removed 7 bases from V and 5 bases from J, with 14 bases in between. In DNA, the CDR3 is TGCAGCGGGGAAACAGGGCCGGAGACCCAGTACTTC. It codes for CSGETGPETQYF.

The chain joins TRBV5-1 to TRBJ2-2; D unclear. This CDR3 is 14 amino acids long. V gave up 2 bases and J gave up 3 bases, with 8 bases separating them. CDR1 and CDR2 from the germline V gene are SGHRS and YFSETQ. This CDR3 is CASSLGADTGELFF. CDR3 bases: TGCGCCAGCAGCTTAGGCGCGGACACCGGGGAGCTGTTTTTT.

This clone was seen more than once but under ten times. The rearrangement uses TRBV28 and TRBJ1-1; 7 bases line up with TRBD1. Germline V gene lookup returns CDR1 MDHEN and CDR2 SYDVKM. This CDR3 comprises 14 residues. Trimming at V came to 3 bases and at J to 5 bases, leaving 6 bases not matched to a gene. CDR3 region: CASSFSGGSTEAFF. CDR3 sequence (DNA): TGTGCCAGCAGTTTCTCAGGGGGTTCTACTGAAGCTTTCTTT.

This clone was observed a handful of times. The J gene is TRBJ2-5, the V gene TRBV5-1; 7 bases are a match to TRBD1. This CDR3 contains 12 residues. Germline lookup yields CDR1 SGHRS and CDR2 YFSETQ. Losses at the gene ends were 5 bases for V and 5 bases for J; bases not matched to a gene: 3. The CDR3 here is CASRWDSETQYF. CDR3 bases: TGCGCCAGCAGATGGGACAGCGAGACCCAGTACTTC.

The gene calls are TRBV7-9 and TRBJ2-4; D is undetermined. CDR3 length equals 14 residues. Per the germline V gene, CDR1 is SEHNR and CDR2 is FQNEAQ (reference sequence). Trimming pared 2 bases from V and 7 bases from J, leaving 12 bases between. CDR3 DNA: TGTGCCAGCAGCTTAATCGGGTCCGGGAACATTCAGTACTTC. It is translated as CASSLIGSGNIQYF.

This clone turned up a few times. The chain couples TRBV5-6 to TRBJ2-2; tentative D call: TRBD2 (5 bases). Trimming took 2 bases from V and 6 from J, leaving 11 bases between them. The length of the CDR3 is 14 residues. Germline lookup yields CDR1 SGHDT and CDR2 YYEEEE. CDR3 DNA: TGTGCCAGCAGCTTTTTACGGGGATCCGGGGAGCTGTTTTTT. Translated: CASSFLRGSGELFF. Looking up the rest from reference TRBV5-6 and TRBJ2-2 gives the full variable domain: DAGVTQSPTHLIKTRGQQVTLRCSPKSGHDTVSWYQQALGQGPQFIFQYYEEEERQRGNFPDRFSGHQFPNYSSELNVNALLLGDSALYLCASSFLRGSGELFFGEGSRLTVL.

V and J are TRBV28 and TRBJ2-5; the D gene is possibly TRBD1 (7 bases). The ends were cut back, 7 bases at V and 3 bases at J, with 21 bases in the middle. Looked up from germline, CDR1 is MDHEN and CDR2 is SYDVKM. This CDR3 is 16 amino acids long. The CDR3 DNA reads as TGTGCCAGCATACACGGAGGGACAGAATCTAAAGAGACCCAGTACTTC. Its translation is CASIHGGTESKETQYF.

This clone was counted only a few times. The V gene is TRBV7-2, the J gene TRBJ2-7; the D is unclear. Germline loops: CDR1 SGHTA, CDR2 FQGNSA. This CDR3 comprises 11 residues. V dropped 3 bases and J dropped 6 bases, with 6 bases sitting between them. DNA for the CDR3: TGTGCCAGCAGCTTCAGAGGCGAGCAGTACTTC. This sequence encodes CASSFRGEQYF.

This clone was counted between two and nine times. The V call is TRBV5-4, the J call TRBJ1-1; D gene unclear. Trimming cost V 1 base and J 6 bases, with 7 bases left between them. The CDR3 consists of 12 residues. Germline V gene lookup returns CDR1 SGHNT and CDR2 YYREEE (reference sequence). CDR3 amino acids: CASSLLSAEAFF. The CDR3 nucleotides read TGTGCCAGCAGCTTGCTTAGCGCTGAAGCTTTCTTT.

This clone was seen more than once but under ten times. The chain couples TRBV2 to TRBJ2-7; TRBD1 agrees at 10 bases. The V segment lost 8 bases and the J segment 5 bases; nucleotides outside the gene matches: 9. CDR1 and CDR2 (germline): SNHLY, FYNNEI. The CDR3 length is 14 residues. CDR3 protein: CASCRGDRGHEQYF. The CDR3 DNA sequence: TGTGCCAGCTGCAGGGGGGACAGGGGCCACGAGCAGTACTTC.

This clone showed up just a few times. The chain has TRBV6-5 and TRBJ1-6, with D hard to call. This CDR3 is 14 amino acids long. The germline CDR1 and CDR2 sequences are MNHEY and SVGAGI. Trimming pared 8 bases from V and 7 bases from J, leaving 15 bases between. The CDR3 sequence is CASRGPDQNSPLHF. CDR3 bases: TGTGCCAGCCGCGGGCCGGATCAGAATTCACCCCTCCACTTT.

This clone was recorded a few times. This rearrangement joins TRBV2 to TRBJ1-6; TRBD1 aligns across 9 bases. Germline V gives CDR1 SNHLY, CDR2 FYNNEI. J gave up 7 bases and V 4 bases, and 2 bases lay outside the gene matches. The CDR3 spans 14 residues. CDR3 loop: CASSVDRGNSPLHF. The CDR3, as DNA: TGTGCCAGCAGTGTGGACAGGGGAAATTCACCCCTCCACTTT.

CDR3 in amino acids: CASSKGLAGGDNEQFF. CDR3 DNA sequence: TGTGCCAGCAGCAAGGGACTAGCGGGGGGTGACAATGAGCAGTTCTTC. The J gene is TRBJ2-1, the V gene TRBV11-2, with TRBD2 matching 15 bases. This CDR3 has 16 residues. CDR1 is SGHAT and CDR2 is FQNNGV in the germline V gene. After removal of 5 bases from V and 5 bases from J, the junction contained 4 bases not matched to a gene.

This clone was seen a handful of times. The genes are TRBV11-2 and TRBJ2-5, with 7 nucleotides matching TRBD2. The germline CDR1 and CDR2 sequences are SGHAT and FQNNGV. Trimming cost V 4 bases and J 0 bases; bases outside gene matches: 14. CDR3 length: 18 residues. The CDR3 nucleotides are TGTGCCAGCAGCTCTCTTGGGGGGGTTGGAAGGTACCAAGAGACCCAGTACTTC. Amino acid sequence: CASSSLGGVGRYQETQYF. Drawing the rest from reference TRBV11-2 and TRBJ2-5, the complete variable domain is EAGVAQSPRYKIIEKRQSVAFWCNPISGHATLYWYQQILGQGPKLLIQFQNNGVVDDSQLPKDRFSAERLKGVDSTLKIQPAKLEDSAVYLCASSSLGGVGRYQETQYFGPGTRLLVL.

The chain recombines TRBV5-1 with TRBJ1-6; maybe TRBD1 (5 bases). Germline CDR1 is SGHRS and CDR2 is YFSETQ. This CDR3 is 15 amino acids long. V lost 4 bases and J lost 10, with 18 bases in between. The CDR3 spells CASSVGTGRDSPLHF. CDR3 DNA: TGCGCCAGCAGCGTCGGGACTGGGAGGGACTCACCCCTCCACTTT.

This chain connects TRBV18 to TRBJ2-5; D unresolved. The CDR3 is made up of 12 amino acids. CDR1 and CDR2 (germline): KGHSH, LQKENI. V lost 3 bases to trimming and J lost 1 base, with 3 bases between them. The CDR3 nucleotides are TGTGCCAGCTCACCGAGCCAAGAGACCCAGTACTTC. Protein: CASSPSQETQYF.

V and J are TRBV18 and TRBJ2-5; TRBD1 is a possible D gene (6 bases). Trimming stripped 4 bases from V and 1 base from J, with 10 bases between. The CDR3 covers 14 residues. Germline-derived CDR1 and CDR2 are KGHSH and LQKENI. The CDR3 sequence: CASSRQDGQETQYF. In DNA, the CDR3 is TGTGCCAGCTCACGACAGGACGGCCAAGAGACCCAGTACTTC.

This chain joins TRBV7-8 and TRBJ2-7; weak D call: TRBD2 (5 bases). This CDR3 has 14 residues. Germline lookup yields CDR1 SGHVS and CDR2 FQNEAQ. Trimming left V 4 bases short and J 7 bases short, with 17 bases between. The CDR3: CASSSSRVTGEQYF. CDR3 in DNA: TGTGCCAGCAGCTCAAGTCGAGTGACGGGGGAGCAGTACTTC.

The V and J genes are TRBV30 and TRBJ1-6, with D perhaps matching TRBD1 (6 bases). Germline values: CDR1 GTSNPN, CDR2 SVGIG (reference sequence). There are 13 residues in the CDR3. Trimming shortened V by 2 bases and J by 7 bases, and 9 bases separated the two germline ends. The DNA of the CDR3 is TGTGCCTGGAGTCAAGGGGGAAATTCACCCCTCCACTTT. Protein: CAWSQGGNSPLHF.

This rearrangement joins TRBV5-1 to TRBJ2-3, with a tentative D call TRBD1 (5 bases). V dropped 0 bases and J dropped 4 bases, with 6 bases sitting between them. The germline CDR1 and CDR2 sequences are SGHRS and YFSETQ. This CDR3 has 13 residues. CDR3 coding DNA: TGCGCCAGCAGCTTGGAAGGGGCAGATACGCAGTATTTT. Translated: CASSLEGADTQYF.

This clone was counted a few times. V and J are TRBV6-5 and TRBJ1-6; weak D call: TRBD1 (6 bases). Germline V gene sequence: CDR1 MNHEY, CDR2 SVGAGI. V shed 5 bases and J shed 8 bases, with 7 bases lying between them. CDR3 length: 12 amino acids. The CDR3 is CASSNRDSPLHF. The CDR3 nucleotides are TGTGCCAGCAGTAACAGGGATTCACCCCTCCACTTT.

This clone came up once. The gene calls are TRBV25-1 and TRBJ2-2; TRBD1 aligns across 7 bases. J lost 3 bases, V lost 7 bases, and 5 bases had no gene match. CDR1 is MGHDK, CDR2 SYGVNS, per germline. The CDR3 covers 14 residues. The CDR3 bases are TGTGCCAGCACCGGGACAGTGGACACCGGGGAGCTGTTTTTT. Translated, it gives CASTGTVDTGELFF. Based on the CDR3 plus reference TRBV25-1 and TRBJ2-2, the full variable domain is EADIYQTPRYLVIGTGKKITLECSQTMGHDKMYWYQQDPGMELHLIHYSYGVNSTEKGDLSSESTVSRIRTEHFPLTLESARPSHTSQYLCASTGTVDTGELFFGEGSRLTVL.